These T cell receptor beta chains were read from a single sample in a study of blood T cell repertoires in COVID-19. Assay used: immunoSEQ multiplex PCR; TCRdb lists only in-frame clones, some missing. The repertoire holds approximately 130,000 clones, approximately 84% seen once, with more than 10% in the top ten. Source material: peripheral blood. These receptors came from a human donor in a cohort sampled during active COVID-19. Both conserved end residues are part of each CDR3. The D gene is left open where the match is weak. Only some rows state a clone size, as once, few, many or a class for expanded clones.

v_call: TRBV3-1/TRBV3-2; j_call: TRBJ2-7; clone_size: .; d_call: TRBD2; cdr3_aa: CASSQATSGGAKQYF; cdr3_nt: TGTGCCAGCAGCCAAGCAACCAGCGGGGGGGCGAAACAGTACTTC
v_call: TRBV5-1; j_call: TRBJ1-6; clone_size: .; d_call: TRBD1; cdr3_aa: CASSGDSTNSPLHF; cdr3_nt: TGCGCCAGCAGCGGGGACAGTACCAATTCACCCCTCCACTTT
v_call: TRBV9; j_call: TRBJ2-3; clone_size: .; d_call: .; cdr3_aa: CASSAFPAERDTQYF; cdr3_nt: TGTGCCAGCAGCGCCTTCCCGGCGGAGCGGGATACGCAGTATTTT
v_call: TRBV6-6; j_call: TRBJ1-6; clone_size: .; d_call: .; cdr3_aa: CASSYGQGGYF; cdr3_nt: TGTGCCAGCAGTTACGGGCAGGGAGGGTACTTT
v_call: TRBV4-2; j_call: TRBJ2-2; clone_size: .; d_call: TRBD1; cdr3_aa: CASSRATGDTGELFF; cdr3_nt: TGTGCCAGCAGCCGTGCGACAGGGGACACCGGGGAGCTGTTTTTT
v_call: TRBV10-3; j_call: TRBJ1-6; clone_size: .; d_call: .; cdr3_aa: CAISAGFDSPLHF; cdr3_nt: TGTGCCATCAGTGCGGGGTTCGATTCACCCCTCCACTTT
v_call: TRBV4-1; j_call: TRBJ1-2; clone_size: .; d_call: .; cdr3_aa: CASSQDAMGADYGYTF; cdr3_nt: TGCGCCAGCAGCCAAGATGCCATGGGGGCCGACTATGGCTACACCTTC
v_call: TRBV5-1; j_call: TRBJ1-4; clone_size: .; d_call: .; cdr3_aa: CASSPGPTNEKLFF; cdr3_nt: TGCGCCAGCAGCCCGGGTCCAACTAATGAAAAACTGTTTTTT
v_call: TRBV5-1; j_call: TRBJ2-1; clone_size: .; d_call: .; cdr3_aa: CASSLLSQTYNEQFF; cdr3_nt: TGCGCCAGCAGCCTGCTGTCACAAACCTACAATGAGCAGTTCTTC
v_call: TRBV6-6; j_call: TRBJ1-1; clone_size: .; d_call: .; cdr3_aa: CASSYGRVSAFF; cdr3_nt: TGTGCCAGCAGTTACGGCCGGGTTTCAGCTTTCTTT
v_call: TRBV3-1/TRBV3-2; j_call: TRBJ1-6; clone_size: .; d_call: .; cdr3_aa: CASSQDQVNDSPLHF; cdr3_nt: TGTGCCAGCAGCCAAGATCAGGTTAATGATTCACCCCTCCACTTT
v_call: TRBV6-2/TRBV6-3; j_call: TRBJ2-7; clone_size: .; d_call: TRBD2; cdr3_aa: CASSPGYGGASRSYEQYF; cdr3_nt: TGTGCCAGCAGCCCTGGTTACGGGGGGGCCTCGAGGTCCTACGAGCAGTACTTC
v_call: TRBV5-5; j_call: TRBJ2-1; clone_size: .; d_call: .; cdr3_aa: CASSLGQSSYNEQFF; cdr3_nt: TGTGCCAGCAGCTTGGGACAGAGCTCCTACAATGAGCAGTTCTTC
v_call: TRBV5-1; j_call: TRBJ1-2; clone_size: .; d_call: TRBD1; cdr3_aa: CASSLRGQGTNYGYTF; cdr3_nt: TGCGCCAGCAGCTTGCGAGGACAGGGGACTAACTATGGCTACACCTTC
v_call: TRBV4-1; j_call: TRBJ1-5; clone_size: .; d_call: TRBD1; cdr3_aa: CASSLQVPRGHGQPQHF; cdr3_nt: TGCGCCAGCAGCCTCCAAGTCCCAAGGGGGCACGGGCAGCCCCAGCATTTT
v_call: TRBV7-2; j_call: TRBJ2-7; clone_size: .; d_call: .; cdr3_aa: CASSINRVTLEQYF; cdr3_nt: TGTGCCAGCAGCATAAACAGGGTAACGCTCGAGCAGTACTTC
v_call: TRBV11-2; j_call: TRBJ1-6; clone_size: few; d_call: TRBD1; cdr3_aa: CASSLGQGYNSPLHF; cdr3_nt: TGTGCCAGCAGCTTAGGACAGGGTTATAATTCACCCCTCCACTTT
v_call: TRBV6-5; j_call: TRBJ2-7; clone_size: .; d_call: TRBD1; cdr3_aa: CASSYSSGQGYEQYF; cdr3_nt: TGTGCCAGCAGTTACTCGAGCGGACAGGGATACGAGCAGTACTTC
v_call: TRBV9; j_call: TRBJ2-1; clone_size: .; d_call: TRBD2; cdr3_aa: CAGPAQRTSGSYNEQFF; cdr3_nt: TGTGCCGGCCCAGCCCAAAGGACTAGCGGGTCCTACAATGAGCAGTTCTTC
v_call: TRBV27; j_call: TRBJ2-5; clone_size: few; d_call: .; cdr3_aa: CASSLWGLRETQYF; cdr3_nt: TGTGCCAGCAGTTTATGGGGACTTCGAGAGACCCAGTACTTC
v_call: TRBV7-8; j_call: TRBJ2-7; clone_size: .; d_call: TRBD1; cdr3_aa: CASSLATGTGILEQYF; cdr3_nt: TGTGCCAGCAGCTTAGCCACCGGGACAGGCATATTAGAGCAGTACTTC
v_call: TRBV29-1; j_call: TRBJ2-5; clone_size: .; d_call: TRBD2; cdr3_aa: CSVDETSGGAETQYF; cdr3_nt: TGCAGCGTTGATGAAACTAGCGGGGGGGCGGAGACCCAGTACTTC
v_call: TRBV28; j_call: TRBJ2-2; clone_size: .; d_call: .; cdr3_aa: CASSLTSPGAGELFF; cdr3_nt: TGTGCCAGCAGTTTGACCTCCCCAGGGGCCGGGGAGCTGTTTTTT
v_call: TRBV18; j_call: TRBJ2-7; clone_size: .; d_call: TRBD1; cdr3_aa: CASSPPGQGYEQYF; cdr3_nt: TGTGCCAGCTCACCCCCGGGACAGGGTTACGAGCAGTACTTC
v_call: TRBV3-1/TRBV3-2; j_call: TRBJ2-7; clone_size: .; d_call: TRBD2; cdr3_aa: CASSPGTSGGALYEQYF; cdr3_nt: TGTGCCAGCAGCCCCGGGACTAGCGGGGGGGCCTTGTACGAGCAGTACTTC
v_call: TRBV6-6; j_call: TRBJ2-5; clone_size: .; d_call: .; cdr3_aa: CASSYQSTGYQETQYF; cdr3_nt: TGTGCCAGCAGTTACCAATCAACAGGTTATCAAGAGACCCAGTACTTC
v_call: TRBV15; j_call: TRBJ2-5; clone_size: .; d_call: TRBD1; cdr3_aa: CATSPRQGAETQYF; cdr3_nt: TGTGCCACCAGCCCCCGACAGGGAGCGGAGACCCAGTACTTC
v_call: TRBV5-6; j_call: TRBJ1-6; clone_size: .; d_call: .; cdr3_aa: CASSWGQGNNSPLHF; cdr3_nt: TGTGCCAGCAGCTGGGGACAAGGGAATAATTCACCCCTCCACTTT
v_call: TRBV29-1; j_call: TRBJ2-5; clone_size: .; d_call: .; cdr3_aa: CSSRDSQETQYF; cdr3_nt: TGCAGCTCCCGGGACTCCCAAGAGACCCAGTACTTC
v_call: TRBV18; j_call: TRBJ2-7; clone_size: .; d_call: TRBD1; cdr3_aa: CTSSPRTGEYEQYF; cdr3_nt: TGTACCAGCTCACCAAGGACAGGGGAGTACGAGCAGTACTTC
v_call: TRBV9; j_call: TRBJ1-6; clone_size: .; d_call: .; cdr3_aa: CASSVEGMRNSPLHF; cdr3_nt: TGTGCCAGCAGCGTAGAGGGGATGCGGAATTCACCCCTCCACTTT
v_call: TRBV4-1; j_call: TRBJ2-7; clone_size: .; d_call: .; cdr3_aa: CASSQEVSGFEQYF; cdr3_nt: TGCGCCAGCAGCCAAGAGGTTAGCGGTTTCGAGCAGTACTTC
v_call: TRBV6-5; j_call: TRBJ1-1; clone_size: .; d_call: TRBD1; cdr3_aa: CASSSPDRALEAFF; cdr3_nt: TGTGCCAGCAGTTCACCGGACAGGGCGCTTGAAGCTTTCTTT
v_call: TRBV3-1/TRBV3-2; j_call: TRBJ1-4; clone_size: few; d_call: .; cdr3_aa: CASSQGTATNEKLFF; cdr3_nt: TGTGCCAGCAGCCAAGGGACTGCAACTAATGAAAAACTGTTTTTT
v_call: TRBV5-4; j_call: TRBJ2-7; clone_size: .; d_call: .; cdr3_aa: CASSLGGLSYEQYF; cdr3_nt: TGTGCCAGCAGCTTGGGCGGCCTCTCCTACGAGCAGTACTTC
v_call: TRBV9; j_call: TRBJ2-3; clone_size: .; d_call: TRBD2; cdr3_aa: CARSAGVGGPSGDTQYF; cdr3_nt: TGTGCCCGCAGCGCGGGGGTGGGGGGACCCTCCGGGGATACGCAGTATTTT
v_call: TRBV2; j_call: TRBJ1-3; clone_size: .; d_call: .; cdr3_aa: CAIITETRTFSGNTIYF; cdr3_nt: TGTGCCATTATAACTGAAACCCGGACTTTCTCTGGAAACACCATATATTTT
v_call: TRBV6-5; j_call: TRBJ2-1; clone_size: .; d_call: .; cdr3_aa: CAGRPLAGLYNEQFF; cdr3_nt: TGTGCCGGCAGACCCCTGGCGGGGTTGTACAATGAGCAGTTCTTC
v_call: TRBV11-1; j_call: TRBJ2-7; clone_size: .; d_call: TRBD1; cdr3_aa: CASSITGGSYEQYF; cdr3_nt: TGTGCCAGCAGCATAACAGGGGGCTCCTACGAGCAGTACTTC
v_call: TRBV15; j_call: TRBJ2-1; clone_size: .; d_call: .; cdr3_aa: CATSRDRRGLYNEQFF; cdr3_nt: TGTGCCACCAGCAGAGATCGGCGGGGGCTCTACAATGAGCAGTTCTTC
v_call: TRBV7-9; j_call: TRBJ1-1; clone_size: .; d_call: TRBD1; cdr3_aa: CASSQLQGSAFF; cdr3_nt: TGTGCCAGCAGCCAATTACAGGGGAGCGCTTTCTTT